The 14 T cell receptor beta chains below all came from one sample that was sequenced in a study of T cell clonality in common variable immunodeficiency (dated by TCRdb to 2013 to 2016). The library was built by means of the immunoSEQ multiplex PCR assay. TCRdb stores this immuneACCESS table with in-frame sequences only. Part of the clones is absent; in the studies checked, under half of the shortfall reflects unresolved V genes, and no reason is known for the rest. Across this sample, 50,000 or so clones were tabulated and none appeared just once. Approximately 3% of the sample is taken by the ten largest. The sample taken for sequencing was peripheral blood mononuclear cells. The receptors stem from a person between 18 and 75 years old in good health.

This clone was counted many times. The read ends 3 residues shy of where the CDR3 ends; the end is completed using the germline J gene. J is TRBJ2-7 and V is TRBV29-1; 10 bases agree with TRBD2. Germline CDR1 is SQVTM and CDR2 is ANQGSEA. Trimming removed 7 bases from V and 4 bases from J; junction bases left unmatched: 4. The CDR3 has 12 amino acids. This CDR3 reads CSAYSGGYEQYF. Incomplete CDR3 DNA: TGCAGCGCCTATAGCGGGGGGTACGAG.

This clone was seen repeatedly, ten times or more. The sequenced fragment ends 3 residues before the CDR3 boundary, so the rest is inferred from the germline J gene. The rearrangement links TRBV5-1 to TRBJ1-6; TRBD1 aligns across 7 bases. Per the germline V gene, CDR1 is SGHRS and CDR2 is YFSETQ. This CDR3 is built from 16 residues. Losses at the gene ends were 5 bases for V and 7 bases for J; bases not matched to a gene: 12. The sequenced CDR3 bases are TGCGCCAGCAGTTCCCGACAGGGCGGTGGGAATTCACCC. Protein: CASSSRQGGGNSP. The entire CDR3 sequence reads CASSSRQGGGNSPLHF.

The table lists this clone with a few counts. The read comes to an end 3 residues before the CDR3 does, leaving the germline J gene to fill in the end. The V and J genes are TRBV11-3 and TRBJ1-1, with a weak D call TRBD1 (5 bases). The CDR3 covers 15 residues. V was shortened by 5 bases and J by 5 bases, with 18 bases between the two germline ends. Germline-derived CDR1 and CDR2 are SGHNT and YENEEA. CDR3 sequence: CASSPRAGRGTEAFF. Partial CDR3 DNA: TGTGCCAGCAGCCCTAGGGCAGGGAGGGGAACTGAA.

In its sample, this clone was seen many times. Coverage ceases 3 residues before the CDR3 finishes, and the germline J gene fills in the end. This CDR3 is also generated by other DNA sequences in the sample. The gene calls are TRBV6-1 and TRBJ1-1; TRBD1 might be the D (6 bases). The germline V gene encodes CDR1 MNHNS and CDR2 SASEGT. The CDR3 consists of 15 residues. Trimming pared 1 base from V and 2 bases from J, leaving 11 bases between. The sequenced part of the CDR3 DNA is TGTGCCAGCAGTGAAGATAGGGGGTTTAACACTGAA. It codes for CASSEDRGFNTE. The whole CDR3 reads CASSEDRGFNTEAFF.

This clone has a count of ten or more. The CDR3 extends 3 residues past the end of the read, so its final part is completed from the germline J gene. J is TRBJ2-4 and V is TRBV6-2 or TRBV6-3, with D tentatively TRBD1 (5 bases). This CDR3 region has 15 residues. Deletions cut 5 bases from V and 3 bases from J, with 14 bases between. Germline loops: CDR1 MNHEY, CDR2 SVGEGT. The sequenced CDR3 bases are TGTGCCAGCAGTAGTGGCAGGGAAGTCAAAAACATT. Translating gives CASSSGREVKNI. The whole CDR3 is CASSSGREVKNIQYF.

This clone was picked up many times. The read ends 3 residues shy of where the CDR3 ends; the end is completed using the germline J gene. The genes are TRBV4-1 and TRBJ2-2, with 7 bases lining up with TRBD2. CDR1 is MGHRA and CDR2 is YSYEKL in the germline V gene. CDR3 length equals 17 residues. V dropped 7 bases and J dropped 5; count of bases not matched to a gene: 16. CDR3 DNA (partial): TGCGCCAGCAAAAGGGCGGAAGGGCTAGCGGAGACCGGGGAG. This sequence encodes CASKRAEGLAETGE. Given in full, the CDR3 is CASKRAEGLAETGELFF.

In regard to this clone: The read is 3 residues too short to cover the CDR3 end, so that end is filled in from the germline J gene. The V gene is TRBV11-1, the J gene TRBJ2-4; perhaps TRBD1 as D (6 bases). From germline, CDR1 is SGHAT and CDR2 FQDESV (reference sequence). The CDR3 covers 14 residues. The V and J ends lost 4 bases and 6 bases respectively, with 13 bases between them. This chain's CDR3 is CASSSSRGRNIQYF. The part of the CDR3 DNA that was read is TGTGCCAGCAGCTCGAGCAGGGGCAGAAACATT.

Worth noting for this clone: Its ends do not fully match the called genes, so a read error is possible. The read gets to within 3 residues of the CDR3 end, and the germline J gene fills in the rest. The V and J genes are TRBV30 and TRBJ2-3; 15 bases map to TRBD2. Germline CDR1 is GTSNPN and CDR2 is SVGIG (reference sequence). CDR3 length: 16 residues. CDR3 bases read: TGTGCCCGGAGTAGGGGACTAGCGGGAGGAAGGGAGACG. Protein: CARSRGLAGGRET. The whole CDR3 reads CARSRGLAGGRETQYF.

This clone was found many times. A read error may produce the germline difference seen at one junction end. With the read ending 3 residues before the CDR3 end, the germline J gene is used to fill in that end. The V gene is TRBV4-2, the J gene TRBJ2-2; D not resolved. Germline CDR1 LGHNA, CDR2 YNFKEQ. The CDR3 has 16 residues. CDR3 bases read: TGCGCCAGTTCCCGTCTGGGCCCCTTGGGCACCGGGGAG. It encodes CASSRLGPLGTGE. The complete CDR3 sequence is CASSRLGPLGTGELFF.

In its sample, this clone was seen a few times. Read coverage stops 3 residues before the CDR3 terminus; the germline J gene supplies the remainder. The V and J genes are TRBV11-2 and TRBJ2-7, with TRBD2 matching over 7 bases. The CDR3 has 14 residues. Germline values: CDR1 SGHAT, CDR2 FQNNGV. Trimming at V came to 6 bases and at J to 2 bases, leaving 7 bases not matched to a gene. The CDR3 sequence is CASSGGGGAYEQYF. The DNA read from the CDR3 is TGTGCCAGCAGTGGGGGGGGAGGGGCCTACGAG.

There are many counts of this clone. The read falls 3 residues short of the CDR3 end, and the missing part is taken from the germline J gene. This chain uses TRBV30 with TRBJ1-2; TRBD1 aligns across 10 bases. CDR1 is GTSNPN, CDR2 SVGIG, per germline (reference sequence). This CDR3 is built from 15 residues. The CDR3: CAWGGYGTGEGGYTF. The sequenced CDR3 bases are TGTGCCTGGGGGGGATACGGGACAGGGGAAGGCGGC.

This clone turned up a few times. Read sequence stops 3 residues before the CDR3 end, and the germline J gene provides the missing end. This rearrangement joins TRBV10-2 to TRBJ2-2, with 9 bases that match TRBD2. The trim removed 2 bases at V and 0 bases at J, leaving 7 bases unmatched. The CDR3 extends over 18 amino acids. The germline V gene has CDR1 WSHSY and CDR2 SAAADI. The covered CDR3 bases are TGCGCCAGCAGTGAGGGCCCGGCGGGAGGGCCGAACACCGGGGAG. Its translation: CASSEGPAGGPNTGE. The full CDR3 protein reads CASSEGPAGGPNTGELFF.

This clone was found many times. The read gets to within 3 residues of the CDR3 end, and the germline J gene fills in the rest. The J gene is TRBJ2-5, the V gene TRBV2; D is possibly TRBD1 (6 bases). The CDR3 runs 14 residues. Trimming removed 7 bases from V and 5 bases from J, with 17 bases in between. The V gene's germline CDR1 is SNHLY and CDR2 FYNNEI. The CDR3 spells CASNVQGGGETQYF. The covered CDR3 bases are TGTGCCAGCAACGTACAGGGCGGCGGTGAGACC.

This clone has more than one count but fewer than ten. The CDR3 goes on 3 residues after the read ends, and that part is filled in from the germline J gene. J is TRBJ2-1 and V is TRBV7-6; tentative D call: TRBD2 (6 bases). The CDR3 runs 14 residues. The V end lost 3 bases, the J end lost 7 bases, and 13 bases lay between the germline ends. Per germline, CDR1 SGHVS and CDR2 FNYEAQ. The sequenced CDR3 bases are TGTGCCAGCAGCTTCGGCGGGGCCGCGAATGAG. This gives the protein CASSFGGAANE. The CDR3 reads in full as CASSFGGAANEQFF.